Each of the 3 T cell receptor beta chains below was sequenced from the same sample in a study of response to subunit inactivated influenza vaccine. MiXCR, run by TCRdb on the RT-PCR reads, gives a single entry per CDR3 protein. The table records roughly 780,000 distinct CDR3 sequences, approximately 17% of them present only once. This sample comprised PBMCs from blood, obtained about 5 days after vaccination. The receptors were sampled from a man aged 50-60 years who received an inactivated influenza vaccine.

CDR3 residues: CKSLKSWGDALCSNQPQHF. The CDR3 nucleotides are TGCAAATCTTTGAAATCTTGGGGGGATGCACTGTGTAGCAATCAGCCCCAGCATTTT. The rearrangement links TRBV29-1 to TRBJ1-5; TRBD1 is a possible D gene (5 bases). From germline, CDR1 is SQVTM and CDR2 ANQGSEA. This CDR3 is 19 amino acids long.

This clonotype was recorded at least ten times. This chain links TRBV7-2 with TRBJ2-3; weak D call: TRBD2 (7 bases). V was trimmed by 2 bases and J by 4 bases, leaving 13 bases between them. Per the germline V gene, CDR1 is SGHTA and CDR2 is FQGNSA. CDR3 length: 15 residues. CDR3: CASSLPSGTSDTQYF. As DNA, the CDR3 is TGTGCCAGCAGCTTACCCAGCGGGACATCAGATACGCAGTATTTT.

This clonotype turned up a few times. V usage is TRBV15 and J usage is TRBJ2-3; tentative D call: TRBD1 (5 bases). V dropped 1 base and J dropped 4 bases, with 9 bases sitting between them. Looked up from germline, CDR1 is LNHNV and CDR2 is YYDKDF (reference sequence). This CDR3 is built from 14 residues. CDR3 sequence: CATSRVGVPDTQYF. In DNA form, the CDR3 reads TGTGCCACCAGCAGAGTAGGGGTTCCAGATACGCAGTATTTT.